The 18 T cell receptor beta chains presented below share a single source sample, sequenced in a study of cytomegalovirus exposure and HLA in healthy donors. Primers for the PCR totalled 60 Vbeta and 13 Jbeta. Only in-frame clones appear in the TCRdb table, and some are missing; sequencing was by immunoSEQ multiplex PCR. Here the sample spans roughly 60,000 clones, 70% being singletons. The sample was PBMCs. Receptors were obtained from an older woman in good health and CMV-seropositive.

In DNA form, the CDR3 reads TGTGCCAGCAGTGGCGCCCCGGACAGCCAAGAGACCCAGTACTTC. This encodes CASSGAPDSQETQYF. The chain has TRBV6-1 and TRBJ2-5; possible D gene TRBD1, 6 bases. Germline V lookup: CDR1 MNHNS, CDR2 SASEGT. This CDR3 region has 15 residues. V lost 4 bases and J lost 1, with 13 bases in between.

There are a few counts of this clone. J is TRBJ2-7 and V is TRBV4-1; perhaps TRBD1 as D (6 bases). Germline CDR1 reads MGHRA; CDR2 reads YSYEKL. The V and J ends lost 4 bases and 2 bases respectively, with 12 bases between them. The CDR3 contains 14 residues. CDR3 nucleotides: TGCGCCAGCAGCCTTCAGGGGAGCCCCTACGAGCAGTACTTC. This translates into CASSLQGSPYEQYF.

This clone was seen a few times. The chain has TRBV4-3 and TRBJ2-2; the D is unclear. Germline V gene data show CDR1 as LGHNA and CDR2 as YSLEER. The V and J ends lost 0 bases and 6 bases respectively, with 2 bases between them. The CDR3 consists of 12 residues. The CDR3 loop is CASSQDSGELFF. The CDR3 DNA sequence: TGCGCCAGCAGCCAAGACTCCGGGGAGCTGTTTTTT.

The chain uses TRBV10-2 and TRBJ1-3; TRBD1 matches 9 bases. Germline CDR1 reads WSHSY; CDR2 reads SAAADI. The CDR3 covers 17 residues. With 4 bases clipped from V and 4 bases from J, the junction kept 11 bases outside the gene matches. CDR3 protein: CASSGTVGQGTGNTIYF. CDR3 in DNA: TGCGCCAGCAGTGGGACTGTTGGACAGGGGACAGGAAACACCATATATTTT.

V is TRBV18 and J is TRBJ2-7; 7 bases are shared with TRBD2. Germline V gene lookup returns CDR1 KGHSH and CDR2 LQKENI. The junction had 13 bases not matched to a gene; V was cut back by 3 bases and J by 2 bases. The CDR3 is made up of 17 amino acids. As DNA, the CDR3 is TGTGCCAGCTCACCGGGAAGCATCGGCGGGAGCGCCTACGAGCAGTACTTC. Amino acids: CASSPGSIGGSAYEQYF.

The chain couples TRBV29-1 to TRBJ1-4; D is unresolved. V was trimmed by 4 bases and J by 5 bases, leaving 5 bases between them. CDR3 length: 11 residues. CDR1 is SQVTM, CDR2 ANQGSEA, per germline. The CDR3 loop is CSVGRNEKLFF. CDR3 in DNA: TGCAGCGTTGGCAGAAATGAAAAACTGTTTTTT.

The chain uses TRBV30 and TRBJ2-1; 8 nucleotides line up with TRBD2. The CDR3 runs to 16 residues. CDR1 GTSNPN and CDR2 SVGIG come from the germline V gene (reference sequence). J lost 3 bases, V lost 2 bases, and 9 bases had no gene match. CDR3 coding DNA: TGTGCCTGGAGTCCCACCTGGACTAGCAGCTACAATGAGCAGTTCTTC. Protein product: CAWSPTWTSSYNEQFF.

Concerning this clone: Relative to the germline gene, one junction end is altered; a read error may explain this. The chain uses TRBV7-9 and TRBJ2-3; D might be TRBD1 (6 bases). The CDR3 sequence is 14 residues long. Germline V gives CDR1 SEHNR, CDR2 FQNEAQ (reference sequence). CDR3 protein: CSSSLDRSTDTQYF. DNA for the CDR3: TGTTCCAGCAGCTTAGACAGGAGCACAGATACGCAGTATTTT.

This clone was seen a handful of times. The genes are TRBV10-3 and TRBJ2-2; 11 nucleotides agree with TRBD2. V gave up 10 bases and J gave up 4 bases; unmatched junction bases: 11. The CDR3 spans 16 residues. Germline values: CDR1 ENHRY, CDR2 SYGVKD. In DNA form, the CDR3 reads TGTGCCAGCAGCCCGAATAGCGGGGGGGGCACCGGGGAGCTGTTTTTT. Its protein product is CASSPNSGGGTGELFF.

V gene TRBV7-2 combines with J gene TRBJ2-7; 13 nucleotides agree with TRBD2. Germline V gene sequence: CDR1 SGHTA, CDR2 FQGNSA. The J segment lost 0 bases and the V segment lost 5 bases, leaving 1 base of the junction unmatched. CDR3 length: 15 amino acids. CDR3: CASSRTSGGSYEQYF. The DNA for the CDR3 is TGTGCCAGCAGCCGGACTAGCGGGGGCTCCTACGAGCAGTACTTC.

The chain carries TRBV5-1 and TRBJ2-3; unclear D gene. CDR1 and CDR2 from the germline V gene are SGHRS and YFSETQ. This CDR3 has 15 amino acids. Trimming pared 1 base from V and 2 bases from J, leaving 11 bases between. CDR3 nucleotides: TGCGCCAGCAGCTTGATCGGTCCACCCACAGATACGCAGTATTTT. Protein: CASSLIGPPTDTQYF.

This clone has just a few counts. CDR3 residues: CASDLYRGSTEAFF. The CDR3 coding sequence is TGTGCCAGCGACCTTTACAGGGGGAGTACTGAAGCTTTCTTT. V and J are TRBV6-5 and TRBJ1-1; 8 bases agree with TRBD1. The germline CDR1 and CDR2 sequences are MNHEY and SVGAGI. The CDR3 covers 14 residues. The V and J ends lost 8 bases and 5 bases, in that order; junction bases with no gene match: 10.

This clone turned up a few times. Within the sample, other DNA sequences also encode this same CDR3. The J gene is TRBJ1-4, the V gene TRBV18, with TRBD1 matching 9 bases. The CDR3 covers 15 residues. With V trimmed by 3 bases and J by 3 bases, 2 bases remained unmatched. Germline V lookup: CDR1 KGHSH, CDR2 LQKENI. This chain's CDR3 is CASSPRTGANEKLFF. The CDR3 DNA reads TGTGCCAGCTCACCTCGGACAGGGGCTAATGAAAAACTGTTTTTT.

CDR3 protein: CASSSTGTEAFF. Here the CDR3 DNA reads TGTGCCAGTAGTTCGACAGGAACTGAAGCTTTCTTT. The chain recombines TRBV19 with TRBJ1-1; D possibly corresponds to TRBD1 (6 bases). The CDR3 totals 12 residues. The V end was cut by 5 bases, the J end by 5 bases, with 9 bases between. Looked up from germline, CDR1 is LNHDA and CDR2 is SQIVND (reference sequence).

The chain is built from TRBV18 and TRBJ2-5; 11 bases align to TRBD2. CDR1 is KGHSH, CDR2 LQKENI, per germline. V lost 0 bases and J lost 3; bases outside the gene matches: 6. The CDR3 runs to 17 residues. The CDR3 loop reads CASSPPRFSGGEETQYF. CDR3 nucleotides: TGTGCCAGCTCACCACCGCGCTTTAGCGGGGGGGAAGAGACCCAGTACTTC.

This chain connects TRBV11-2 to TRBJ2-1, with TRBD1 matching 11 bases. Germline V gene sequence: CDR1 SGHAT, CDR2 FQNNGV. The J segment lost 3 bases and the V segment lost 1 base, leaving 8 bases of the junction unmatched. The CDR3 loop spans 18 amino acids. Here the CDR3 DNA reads TGTGCCAGCAGCTTAGGGGGGAGGACAGGGGGCGGCTACAATGAGCAGTTCTTC. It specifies CASSLGGRTGGGYNEQFF.

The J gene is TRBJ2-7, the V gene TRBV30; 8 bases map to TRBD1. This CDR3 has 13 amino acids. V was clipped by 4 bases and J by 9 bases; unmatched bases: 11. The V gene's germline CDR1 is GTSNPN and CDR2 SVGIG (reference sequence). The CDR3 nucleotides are TGTGCCTGGACCCGGACAGGGCGCGAGGGGCAGTACTTC. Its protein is CAWTRTGREGQYF.

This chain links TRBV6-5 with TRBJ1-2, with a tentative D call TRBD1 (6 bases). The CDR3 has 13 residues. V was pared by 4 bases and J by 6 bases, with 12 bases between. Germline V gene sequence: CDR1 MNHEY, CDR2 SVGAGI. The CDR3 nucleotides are TGTGCCAGCAGTTCAGGGGCAAGTGATGGCTACACCTTC. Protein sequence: CASSSGASDGYTF.